This T cell receptor (beta chain) derives from a study of radiation and T cells in renal cell carcinoma. For the study at large: Nephrectomy followed 15 Gy stereotactic body radiation by 4 weeks. Findings and limits, study-wide: Top tumor clonotypes rose in blood 2 weeks post-radiation, then contracted.

Some clones are missing from TCRdb's copy, which holds only in-frame ones; the method was immunoSEQ multiplex PCR. The table records 140,000 or so clones, about 88% of them present only once. Regarding time point: baseline pretreatment blood. The treatment is: 15 Gy SBRT to primary tumor, nephrectomy 4 weeks later. Clear cell pathology was present in this patient's renal cell carcinoma. The CDR3 extends over 14 amino acids. The junction had 7 bases not matched to a gene; V was cut back by 6 bases and J by 4 bases. Germline lookup yields CDR1 LNHDA and CDR2 SQIVND (reference sequence). About this clone: The antigen is unknown.

The chain links TRBV19 to TRBJ2-5, with 8 bases lining up with TRBD2. The sample in question was blood, obtained from a patient whose treatment included radiotherapy and nephrectomy. The TCR comes from a woman in her forties or fifties with renal cell carcinoma. The CDR3 nucleotides are TGTGCCAGTAGCGGGGGGGCCTGGGGAGAGACCCAGTACTTC. It translates to CASSGGAWGETQYF.